These 12 T cell receptor beta chains originate from one sample sequenced in a study of T cells in women clearing cervical HPV infection. Using immunoSEQ multiplex PCR, the repertoire was profiled, and TCRdb retains in-frame clones only, with some absent. The table lists about 25,000 clones. The sample taken for sequencing was blood buffy coat. The receptor source for this set is a woman aged 18-70 years with a cervical HPV16 infection that either progressed to CIN3+ or cleared (not recorded which).

Remarks on this clone: The read stops 3 residues short of the end of the CDR3; the missing end is completed from the germline J gene. V and J are TRBV7-9 and TRBJ1-2; D not resolved. The CDR3 consists of 14 residues. In germline, CDR1 is SEHNR, CDR2 FQNEAQ (reference sequence). CDR3 loop: CASSLGLADNDYTF. The covered CDR3 bases are TGTGCCAGCAGCTTAGGACTAGCGGATAATGAC. The entire variable domain, with the rest obtained from reference TRBV7-9 and TRBJ1-2, is as follows: DTGVSQNPRHKITKRGQNVTFRCDPISEHNRLYWYRQTLGQGPEFLTYFQNEAQLEKSRLLSDRFSAERPKGSFSTLEIQRTEQGDSAMYLCASSLGLADNDYTFGSGTRLTVV.

This clone is identified as medium-sized from frequency. The DNA ends 3 residues before the CDR3 does, and the rest of the CDR3 is filled in from the germline J gene. The V call is TRBV2, the J call TRBJ2-3, with TRBD1 as a possible D gene (5 bases). V lost 7 bases and J 6 bases, leaving 17 bases between the germline ends. Germline CDR1 SNHLY, CDR2 FYNNEI. This CDR3 contains 14 residues. Incomplete CDR3 DNA: TGTGCCAGCAAAAGTTTAGTGGGGCCCGATACG. Translating gives CASKSLVGPDT. The whole CDR3 protein reads CASKSLVGPDTQYF.

Of note for this clone: The read ends 3 residues early relative to the CDR3; the germline J gene fills the gap. The chain joins TRBV2 to TRBJ1-4; D gene unclear. Germline CDR1 is SNHLY and CDR2 is FYNNEI. V gave up 0 bases and J gave up 7 bases, with 6 bases separating them. The CDR3 consists of 13 residues. CDR3 DNA, as far as it was read: TGTGCCAGCAGTGAAGCGCGGGTTGAAAAA. Its translation: CASSEARVEK. The CDR3 as a whole reads CASSEARVEKLFF. The complete variable domain, with remaining parts taken from reference TRBV2 and TRBJ1-4, reads EPEVTQTPSHQVTQMGQEVILRCVPISNHLYFYWYRQILGQKVEFLVSFYNNEISEKSEIFDDQFSVERPDGSNFTLKIRSTKLEDSAMYFCASSEARVEKLFFGSGTQLSVL.

As to this clone: The read ends 3 residues early relative to the CDR3; the germline J gene fills the gap. This chain joins TRBV7-8 and TRBJ2-2; the match to TRBD1 covers 9 bases. Germline CDR1 SGHVS, CDR2 FQNEAQ. V gave up 0 bases and J gave up 3 bases; unmatched junction bases: 5. The CDR3 is made up of 17 amino acids. CDR3 bases read: TGTGCCAGCAGCTTAGCAAGGACAGGGGTCGACACCGGGGAG. Its translation: CASSLARTGVDTGE. The whole CDR3 is CASSLARTGVDTGELFF.

Of note for this clone: The read ends 3 residues shy of where the CDR3 ends; the end is completed using the germline J gene. V is TRBV14 and J is TRBJ2-3; D might be TRBD2 (6 bases). The CDR3 consists of 15 residues. Germline CDR1 SGHDN, CDR2 FVKESK. With 0 bases removed from V and 0 bases from J, the gap between germline ends came to 7 bases. CDR3 bases read: TGTGCCAGCAGCCAAGAGAGCGGGAGCACAGATACG. This encodes CASSQESGSTDT. The whole CDR3 is CASSQESGSTDTQYF.

Remarks on this clone: The read ends 3 residues shy of where the CDR3 ends; the end is completed using the germline J gene. The chain has TRBV20-1 and TRBJ2-1, with a tentative D call TRBD2 (6 bases). The V end lost 3 bases, the J end lost 2 bases, and 8 bases lay between the germline ends. This CDR3 region has 13 residues. The germline CDR1 and CDR2 sequences are DFQATT and SNEGSKA (reference sequence). The CDR3 region is CSARGGPYNEQFF. The CDR3 DNA, read in part, is TGCAGTGCTAGGGGGGGACCCTACAATGAG.

Of note for this clone: The CDR3 is cut off 3 residues early in the read; its end comes from the germline J gene. The chain has TRBV18 and TRBJ2-2, with TRBD1 as a possible D gene (6 bases). V lost 10 bases and J 7 bases, leaving 7 bases between the germline ends. In germline, CDR1 is KGHSH, CDR2 LQKENI. This CDR3 is built from 10 residues. CDR3 DNA (partial): TGTGCCACCAGGGGCGGGGAG. Its translation: CATRGGE. The entire CDR3 sequence reads CATRGGELFF.

Notes on this clone: The read is 3 residues too short to cover the CDR3 end, so that end is filled in from the germline J gene. V gene TRBV9 combines with J gene TRBJ2-3; a possible D gene is TRBD2 (5 bases). Germline V CDR1 and CDR2: SGDLS, YYNGEE. Trimming pared 5 bases from V and 6 bases from J, leaving 19 bases between. The CDR3 sequence is 15 residues long. The CDR3 spells CASSSRAYDADTQYF. The CDR3 DNA, read in part, is TGTGCCAGCAGTTCGAGGGCGTATGACGCGGATACG.

About this clone itself: The read ends 3 residues shy of where the CDR3 ends; the end is completed using the germline J gene. The chain carries TRBV12-3 or TRBV12-4 and TRBJ2-3, with D possibly matching TRBD1 (6 bases). The CDR3 is made up of 16 amino acids. V was pared by 8 bases and J by 2 bases, with 20 bases between. The CDR3 reads CASAKSGTPLTDTQYF. The covered CDR3 bases are TGTGCCAGCGCAAAGTCCGGGACACCCCTCACAGATACG.

About this clone itself: Sequencing ends 3 residues short of the CDR3 end; the germline J gene provides the rest. The chain combines TRBV5-4 with TRBJ1-3; TRBD1 is a possible D gene (5 bases). CDR1 SGHNT and CDR2 YYREEE come from the germline V gene (reference sequence). This CDR3 comprises 16 residues. The V and J ends lost 4 bases and 3 bases respectively, with 17 bases between them. The CDR3 DNA, read in part, is TGTGCCAGCAGCCTGGGGGATCTCGGGGATGGAAACACC. Amino acids: CASSLGDLGDGNT. The CDR3 reads in full as CASSLGDLGDGNTIYF.

The part of the CDR3 DNA that was read is TGTGCCAGCAGCCCGGGGGTGGTCGGAGAGACG. Its translation: CASSPGVVGET. The entire CDR3 sequence reads CASSPGVVGETQYF. The chain recombines TRBV7-9 with TRBJ2-3, with D maybe TRBD2 (6 bases). The read stops 3 residues short of the end of the CDR3; the missing end is completed from the germline J gene. Germline assignment: CDR1 SEHNR and CDR2 FQNEAQ (reference sequence). The CDR3 has 14 amino acids.

Partial CDR3 DNA: TGTGCCAGCTCACCAATGGGGAGATCGTCTAGCACAGATACC. Its translation is CASSPMGRSSSTDT. The CDR3 in full is CASSPMGRSSSTDTYTF. The chain uses TRBV18 and TRBJ1-2; D gene ambiguous. The sequenced fragment ends 3 residues before the CDR3 boundary, so the rest is inferred from the germline J gene. The CDR3 sequence is 17 residues long. The germline gives CDR1 KGHSH, CDR2 LQKENI.